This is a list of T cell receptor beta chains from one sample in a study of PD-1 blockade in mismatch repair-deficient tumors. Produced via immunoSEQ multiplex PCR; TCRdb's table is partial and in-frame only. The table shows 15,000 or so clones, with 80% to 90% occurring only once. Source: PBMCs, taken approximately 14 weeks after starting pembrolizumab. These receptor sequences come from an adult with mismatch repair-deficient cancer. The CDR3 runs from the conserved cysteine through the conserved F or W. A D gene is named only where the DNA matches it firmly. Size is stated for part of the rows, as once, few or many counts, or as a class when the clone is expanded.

CDR3nt: TGTGCCAGCAGTTTACCGGGACAGTTTAATGAAAAACTGTTTTTT; CDR3aa: CASSLPGQFNEKLFF; v_gene: TRBV28; d_gene: TRBD1; abundance: .; j_gene: TRBJ1-4
CDR3nt: TGCAGTGGAGAGGCGGGGCTTGAGCAGTTCTTC; CDR3aa: CSGEAGLEQFF; v_gene: TRBV20-1; d_gene: .; abundance: .; j_gene: TRBJ2-1
CDR3nt: TGTGCCAGTAGTATAGGGACTAGCGGGAGCAACGAGCAGTACTTC; CDR3aa: CASSIGTSGSNEQYF; v_gene: TRBV19; d_gene: TRBD2; abundance: few; j_gene: TRBJ2-7
CDR3nt: TGTGCCAGCCACAAAGAACAGGTTTCCTACGAGCAGTACTTC; CDR3aa: CASHKEQVSYEQYF; v_gene: TRBV7-8; d_gene: .; abundance: .; j_gene: TRBJ2-7
CDR3nt: TGCGCCAGCAGCCAAGATCGGACTAGCGCCTACGAGCAGTACTTC; CDR3aa: CASSQDRTSAYEQYF; v_gene: TRBV4-1; d_gene: TRBD2; abundance: .; j_gene: TRBJ2-7
CDR3nt: TGTGCCAGTAGTACAACAGGGGATTTACGCTACGAGCAGTACTTC; CDR3aa: CASSTTGDLRYEQYF; v_gene: TRBV19; d_gene: TRBD1; abundance: .; j_gene: TRBJ2-7
CDR3nt: TGCGCCAGCAGCCAAAAGGGACTAGCAAGTGTCGGGGAGCTGTTTTTT; CDR3aa: CASSQKGLASVGELFF; v_gene: TRBV4-1; d_gene: TRBD2; abundance: .; j_gene: TRBJ2-2
CDR3nt: TGCAGCACGAGGGACTTGATACCGAAGAACACTGAAGCTTTCTTT; CDR3aa: CSTRDLIPKNTEAFF; v_gene: TRBV29-1; d_gene: .; abundance: .; j_gene: TRBJ1-1
CDR3nt: TGTGCCAGCAGCACCTTCCCGGGACTAGTCTTGAAAATCACAGATACGCAGTATTTT; CDR3aa: CASSTFPGLVLKITDTQYF; v_gene: TRBV5-4; d_gene: TRBD2; abundance: .; j_gene: TRBJ2-3
CDR3nt: TGTGCCAGCTCACCACTTCCAGCGGGAGGGCCGGGCGAGCAGTACTTC; CDR3aa: CASSPLPAGGPGEQYF; v_gene: TRBV18; d_gene: TRBD2; abundance: .; j_gene: TRBJ2-7
CDR3nt: TGTGCCAGTAGGGCAGGGGGAAGGAATCAGCCCCAGCATTTT; CDR3aa: CASRAGGRNQPQHF; v_gene: TRBV19; d_gene: TRBD1; abundance: .; j_gene: TRBJ1-5